This TCR beta chain was recovered during a study of blood T cell repertoires in COVID-19. Overall study context: Whether acute or convalescent, the COVID-19 samples came from the United States, Italy and Spain. Sources were T cells, B-cell-depleted T cells, or PBMCs; the material itself was cDNA or gDNA.

The CDR3 extends over 13 amino acids. Trimming at V came to 7 bases and at J to 5 bases, leaving 3 bases not matched to a gene. Germline V lookup: CDR1 MNHEY, CDR2 SMNVEV (reference sequence). In the authors' methods: From reference gene primer amplification, estimates of nucleated cell counts were derived. Sequenced by immunoSEQ multiplex PCR; TCRdb stores in-frame clones only, minus some. V and J calls and clone size are as listed in that table; D and trimming were resolved from the DNA. The repertoire consists of over 25,000 clones, with 90% occurring once and the leading ten covering 1.7%. The sequence derives from a woman aged 60-70 years with active COVID-19. This chain joins TRBV27 and TRBJ1-5, with 9 bases that match TRBD1. The material sequenced was peripheral blood. The CDR3 region is CASTTGGHQPQHF. The CDR3, as DNA: TGTGCCAGCACGACAGGGGGACATCAGCCCCAGCATTTT.